This TCR beta chain appears in the sequencing data of a study of post-analysis software for immune sequencing data. About the study: As for disease course, relapsing-remitting, secondary progressive and progressive-relapsing multiple sclerosis were all included. General study results and limits: TRBV5-6, TRBV5-1 and TRBV20-1 belonged to a set of a handful of TRBV segments that were more frequent in patients than controls. Samples sharing a preparation batch grouped tightly together when assessed by F measure.

Carried by the TCR beta cDNA libraries were unique molecular identifiers. Starting from approximately 1 to 10 million T cells, the study yielded a few hundred thousand cDNA molecules. TCRdb independently ran MiXCR on the PCR reads; one entry per CDR3 protein. The data hold around 200,000 distinct CDR3 sequences, with approximately 30% observed a single time. This clonotype has more than one count but fewer than ten. Its antigen is undetermined. Given a much more abundant clone one base away, this may be a read error. There are 15 residues in the CDR3. Looked up from germline, CDR1 is MGHRA and CDR2 is YSYEKL. Trimming took off 4 bases at V and 11 bases at J, with 23 bases between the two ends.

V usage is TRBV4-1 and J usage is TRBJ2-5; TRBD2 might be the D (6 bases). This sequence originates from a girl under 18 with multiple sclerosis. The sequenced sample consisted of blood. The CDR3 DNA reads as TGCGCCAGCAGCCCCACGACGGGAGAGTACAATGAGCAGTACTTC. It translates to CASSPTTGEYNEQYF.